Listed here are 28 T cell receptor beta chains from one sample, sequenced in a study of identical twins. TCRdb independently ran MiXCR on the 5' RACE reads; one entry per CDR3 protein. The sample consists of some 600,000 distinct CDR3 sequences, about 7.6% of them appearing once. These data were also filed under a second study, of yellow fever vaccine responses in identical twins.

The sequenced material came from PBMCs. Source of these receptors: a woman under 30 in good health.

The chain has TRBV6-2 or TRBV6-3 and TRBJ2-2; TRBD1 matches 7 bases. This CDR3 contains 15 residues. The V and J ends lost 7 bases and 1 base, in that order; junction bases with no gene match: 6. Germline CDR1 and CDR2: MNHEY and SVGEGT. CDR3 protein: CASTRWTGNTGELFF. CDR3 DNA sequence: TGTGCCAGCACACGGTGGACAGGGAACACCGGGGAGCTGTTTTTT.

This clonotype was observed at least ten times. The V gene is TRBV12-3 or TRBV12-4, the J gene TRBJ2-7; 7 bases fit TRBD1. Trimming took 0 bases from V and 0 from J; bases not matched to a gene: 2. The CDR3 extends over 15 amino acids. The CDR3 is CASSLAWDSSYEQYF. CDR3 DNA: TGTGCCAGCAGTTTAGCCTGGGACAGCTCCTACGAGCAGTACTTC.

This clonotype was recorded many times. J is TRBJ2-1 and V is TRBV3-1, with no clear D. Germline V gene sequence: CDR1 LGHDT, CDR2 YNNKEL (reference sequence). The CDR3 has 16 amino acids. V lost 4 bases to trimming and J lost 3 bases, with 16 bases between them. The CDR3 protein is CASSPPDPSSYNEQFF. The CDR3 DNA sequence: TGTGCCAGCAGCCCGCCGGACCCCTCAAGCTACAATGAGCAGTTCTTC.

This clonotype was counted between two and nine times. The CDR3 bases are TGTGCCAGCAGGTCCCCTCTAGCGGGGGGGCTCAATGAGCAGTTCTTC. Protein: CASRSPLAGGLNEQFF. The chain combines TRBV28 with TRBJ2-1; 12 bases match TRBD2. CDR1 MDHEN and CDR2 SYDVKM come from the germline V gene. This CDR3 spans 16 amino acids. The junction had 9 bases not matched to a gene; V was cut back by 6 bases and J by 6 bases. The complete variable domain, with remaining parts taken from reference TRBV28 and TRBJ2-1, reads DVKVTQSSRYLVKRTGEKVFLECVQDMDHENMFWYRQDPGLGLRLIYFSYDVKMKEKGDIPEGYSVSREKKERFSLILESASTNQTSMYLCASRSPLAGGLNEQFFGPGTRLTVL.

CDR3 nucleotides: TGTGCCAGCAGCTCGGGGGGGAGGGACCTGTTGTCAAATGGCTACACCTTC. This translates into CASSSGGRDLLSNGYTF. The chain is built from TRBV7-9 and TRBJ1-2, with D possibly being TRBD1 (5 bases). This CDR3 is built from 17 residues. V was shortened by 4 bases and J by 6 bases, with 24 bases between the two germline ends. Germline loops: CDR1 SEHNR, CDR2 FQNEAQ (reference sequence).

This chain connects TRBV28 to TRBJ1-2, with 7 bases identical to TRBD1. The CDR3 length is 14 residues. V was pared by 5 bases and J by 8 bases, with 11 bases of the junction left unmatched. Germline V gives CDR1 MDHEN, CDR2 SYDVKM. CDR3 sequence reads: CASSPWDSIGGYTF. In nucleotides, the CDR3 is TGTGCCAGCAGTCCCTGGGACAGCATAGGAGGCTACACCTTC.

The chain uses TRBV5-1 and TRBJ2-2; TRBD1 matches 7 bases. V dropped 0 bases and J dropped 6; count of bases not matched to a gene: 5. From germline, CDR1 is SGHRS and CDR2 YFSETQ. The CDR3 totals 15 residues. The CDR3 DNA reads as TGCGCCAGCAGCTTGGATTCTAGGGGGCCCGGGGAGCTGTTTTTT. Protein sequence: CASSLDSRGPGELFF.

This clonotype was observed many times. The chain uses TRBV5-1 and TRBJ2-2; 7 bases align to TRBD2. J was trimmed by 6 bases and V by 1 base; bases with no gene match: 3. The CDR3 extends over 14 amino acids. CDR1 and CDR2 from the germline V gene are SGHRS and YFSETQ. The DNA for the CDR3 is TGCGCCAGCAGCTTGAGCGGGGCAGCCGGGGAGCTGTTTTTT. Residues: CASSLSGAAGELFF.

This clonotype was seen a few times. This rearrangement joins TRBV11-2 to TRBJ2-1; tentative D call: TRBD2 (7 bases). CDR1 and CDR2 (germline): SGHAT, FQNNGV. V was shortened by 2 bases and J by 0 bases, with 17 bases between the two germline ends. This CDR3 spans 18 amino acids. CDR3 sequence: CASSLRTAGRLSYNEQFF. DNA of the CDR3: TGTGCCAGCAGCTTAAGGACAGCGGGGAGACTCTCCTACAATGAGCAGTTCTTC.

This clonotype was observed at least ten times. The chain joins TRBV9 to TRBJ2-2, with 12 positions matching TRBD2. V shed 3 bases and J 3 bases; nucleotides not matched to a gene: 6. The CDR3 runs to 17 residues. Germline CDR1 and CDR2: SGDLS and YYNGEE. The CDR3 DNA is TGTGCCAGCAGCGACCTAGCGGGAGGGCTTCACACCGGGGAGCTGTTTTTT. This gives the protein CASSDLAGGLHTGELFF.

This chain joins TRBV6-5 and TRBJ1-5, with D unresolved. CDR1 and CDR2 from the germline V gene are MNHEY and SVGAGI. Trimming left V 0 bases short and J 0 bases short, with 6 bases between. The CDR3 has 15 amino acids. CDR3 nucleotides: TGTGCCAGCAGTTACTCACGGGGTAGCAATCAGCCCCAGCATTTT. It translates to CASSYSRGSNQPQHF.

This clonotype was counted between two and nine times. J is TRBJ1-5 and V is TRBV5-1; D unresolved. Trimming left V 3 bases short and J 4 bases short, with 11 bases between. Germline CDR1 reads SGHRS; CDR2 reads YFSETQ. The CDR3 is 14 residues long. The CDR3 sequence is CASSSDGRNQPQHF. CDR3 DNA sequence: TGCGCCAGCAGCTCGGACGGAAGAAATCAGCCCCAGCATTTT.

This clonotype has ten or more counts. V and J are TRBV6-1 and TRBJ1-6; a weak D match, TRBD1 (5 bases). The CDR3 consists of 18 residues. The V gene's germline CDR1 is MNHNS and CDR2 SASEGT. Trimming took 5 bases from V and 0 from J, leaving 17 bases between them. In nucleotides, the CDR3 is TGTGCCAGCAGTCGCAGGGTGATTCCGAGCTCCTATAATTCACCCCTCCACTTT. It translates to CASSRRVIPSSYNSPLHF.

This clonotype was detected only a few times. The chain uses TRBV20-1 and TRBJ2-2; D is perhaps TRBD1 (5 bases). The germline V and J ends were trimmed by 6 bases and 7 bases, with 15 bases remaining between them. Germline V gene lookup returns CDR1 DFQATT and CDR2 SNEGSKA (reference sequence). The CDR3 is 13 amino acids. The CDR3 DNA reads as TGCAGTGCACGGCAAACAGGACACGGGGAGCTGTTTTTT. As protein: CSARQTGHGELFF.

This clonotype was counted many times. The rearrangement links TRBV5-1 to TRBJ2-2, with D perhaps TRBD2 (6 bases). The length of the CDR3 is 20 residues. The V gene's germline CDR1 is SGHRS and CDR2 YFSETQ. The germline V and J ends were trimmed by 0 bases and 1 base, with 22 bases remaining between them. CDR3 protein: CASSLVPGGAGRQNTGELFF. The CDR3 DNA sequence: TGCGCCAGCAGCTTGGTCCCCGGCGGGGCAGGGCGACAGAACACCGGGGAGCTGTTTTTT.

This clonotype has only a few counts. This chain links TRBV27 with TRBJ2-1; 11 bases are shared with TRBD2. Unmatched junction bases numbered 7, after V lost 6 bases and J lost 15 bases. CDR3 length: 12 residues. Germline values: CDR1 MNHEY, CDR2 SMNVEV (reference sequence). The DNA for the CDR3 is TGTGCCAGCAGGACGACTAGCGGGGCCGGGTTCTTC. Translating gives CASRTTSGAGFF.

The chain links TRBV10-3 to TRBJ2-2; 7 bases match TRBD2. Germline assignment: CDR1 ENHRY and CDR2 SYGVKD. The CDR3 has 16 residues. V dropped 6 bases and J dropped 3; count of bases not matched to a gene: 10. DNA of the CDR3: TGTGCCATCAGCCAACACCCGGGAGGCGACACCGGGGAGCTGTTTTTT. It codes for CAISQHPGGDTGELFF.

V is TRBV7-2 and J is TRBJ1-1; 7 positions agree with TRBD1. Germline V lookup: CDR1 SGHTA, CDR2 FQGNSA. V lost 2 bases, J lost 0 bases, and 3 bases stayed unmatched. CDR3 length: 15 amino acids. This CDR3 is CASSLRQGLNTEAFF. For the CDR3, the DNA is TGTGCCAGCAGCTTAAGACAGGGCTTGAACACTGAAGCTTTCTTT.

This clonotype showed up just a few times. This chain uses TRBV20-1 with TRBJ2-2; 15 bases are a match to TRBD2. Trimming took 6 bases from V and 8 from J; bases not matched to a gene: 16. CDR1 and CDR2 from the germline V gene are DFQATT and SNEGSKA (reference sequence). The CDR3 consists of 18 residues. The CDR3 is CSAKPVTPGLAGGGELFF. For the CDR3, the DNA is TGCAGTGCCAAGCCCGTTACACCGGGACTAGCGGGAGGAGGGGAGCTGTTTTTT.

The sample holds a few counts of this clonotype. CDR3 loop: CASRGAGDTEAFF. The CDR3 DNA sequence: TGTGCCAGCAGGGGCGCCGGGGACACTGAAGCTTTCTTT. The chain recombines TRBV2 with TRBJ1-1, with D uncertain. V lost 6 bases and J 3 bases, leaving 11 bases between the germline ends. This CDR3 is 13 amino acids long. Germline V lookup: CDR1 SNHLY, CDR2 FYNNEI.

CDR3 residues: CASSSLQPGLAGALTDTQYF. For the CDR3, the DNA is TGTGCCAGCAGCTCCCTCCAGCCGGGACTAGCGGGAGCACTCACAGATACGCAGTATTTT. This sequence joins TRBV11-2 and TRBJ2-3; TRBD2 agrees at 14 bases. CDR3 length: 20 residues. Germline CDR1 reads SGHAT; CDR2 reads FQNNGV. The V and J ends lost 4 bases and 2 bases, in that order; junction bases with no gene match: 14.

The J gene is TRBJ2-2, the V gene TRBV5-1; perhaps D is TRBD1 or TRBD2 (6 bases each). Germline values: CDR1 SGHRS, CDR2 YFSETQ. With 4 bases removed from V and 1 base from J, the gap between germline ends came to 14 bases. CDR3 length: 16 amino acids. In DNA form, the CDR3 reads TGCGCCAGCAGCCCAAAGGGGGGCCTGAACACCGGGGAGCTGTTTTTT. This sequence encodes CASSPKGGLNTGELFF. Full variable domain (outside the CDR3, taken from reference TRBV5-1 and TRBJ2-2): KAGVTQTPRYLIKTRGQQVTLSCSPISGHRSVSWYQQTPGQGLQFLFEYFSETQRNKGNFPGRFSGRQFSNSRSEMNVSTLELGDSALYLCASSPKGGLNTGELFFGEGSRLTVL.

The V call is TRBV20-1, the J call TRBJ2-3; 14 bases fit TRBD2. Germline V gene sequence: CDR1 DFQATT, CDR2 SNEGSKA (reference sequence). The J segment lost 5 bases and the V segment lost 5 bases, leaving 15 bases of the junction unmatched. The CDR3 totals 18 residues. As DNA, the CDR3 is TGCAGTGCTTCCAGGACTAGCGGGAGGATCCAAGGTGTAGATACGCAGTATTTT. It translates to CSASRTSGRIQGVDTQYF.

This clonotype appeared many times. J is TRBJ2-1 and V is TRBV12-3 or TRBV12-4; the match to TRBD2 covers 10 bases. The CDR3 extends over 18 amino acids. Trimming removed 0 bases from V and 0 bases from J; junction bases left unmatched: 5. The CDR3 DNA is TGTGCCAGCAGTTTAGCTCTAAGCGGGGGGGGCTCCTACAATGAGCAGTTCTTC. Its translation: CASSLALSGGGSYNEQFF.

On this clonotype: This may come from a read error, since a much larger clone is one base off. This chain uses TRBV13 with TRBJ2-1; 8 nucleotides match TRBD1. The CDR3 length is 18 residues. Germline CDR1 and CDR2: PRHDT and FYEKMQ (reference sequence). The junction had 21 bases not matched to a gene; V was cut back by 6 bases and J by 8 bases. The CDR3 bases are TGTGCCAGCAGATCTTCAGGGGGCGCAGGTCAAGGGAGTGATGAGCAGTTCTTC. The encoded protein is CASRSSGGAGQGSDEQFF.

This clonotype was counted many times. The chain uses TRBV28 and TRBJ2-1, with D perhaps matching TRBD1 or TRBD2 (5 bases each). Germline V gene data show CDR1 as MDHEN and CDR2 as SYDVKM. The CDR3 totals 16 residues. This CDR3 is CSCSGATIISYNEQFF. The CDR3 DNA reads TGTTCGTGTTCCGGGGCAACGATAATATCCTACAATGAGCAGTTCTTC.

This clonotype has only a few counts. The chain has TRBV29-1 and TRBJ2-3, with TRBD2 as a possible D gene (6 bases). CDR3 length: 12 amino acids. V was trimmed by 3 bases and J by 4 bases, leaving 8 bases between them. Germline-derived CDR1 and CDR2 are SQVTM and ANQGSEA. DNA for the CDR3: TGCAGCGTTGAGCGGGACGCAGATACGCAGTATTTT. It specifies CSVERDADTQYF.

The chain employs TRBV3-1 and TRBJ2-5, with TRBD2 matching over 14 bases. CDR1 and CDR2 (germline): LGHDT, YNNKEL (reference sequence). This CDR3 has 19 residues. Losses at the gene ends were 2 bases for V and 5 bases for J; bases not matched to a gene: 13. The CDR3 nucleotides are TGTGCCAGCAGCCAAACCACTCGACTAGCGGGAGGGGGCGGGGAGACCCAGTACTTC. This codes for CASSQTTRLAGGGGETQYF.